This TCR beta chain came from a study of shared clonotypes between healthy human individuals. Study-level background: CD8 memory received one plate per donor, CD8 naive two, CD4 memory three and CD4 naive three.

Data came from immunoSEQ multiplex PCR; TCRdb stores just in-frame clones and leaves some out. The table has roughly 2.2 million clones, over 90% seen once. In germline, CDR1 is MNHNS, CDR2 SASEGT. The CDR3 is made up of 14 amino acids. Trimming removed 8 bases from V and 5 bases from J; junction bases left unmatched: 6. The sample was naive CD4+ T cells from PBMCs. Subset noted: CD45RA+ positively selected. This sequence originates from a man younger than 35 in good health. Some clones in this sample may be carry-over from other donors' samples. The chain has TRBV6-1 and TRBJ2-3; TRBD2 matches at 11 bases. The CDR3 protein is CASATLAGGDTQYF. The CDR3 bases are TGTGCCAGCGCAACTCTAGCGGGAGGAGATACGCAGTATTTT.